Described below is a single T cell receptor beta chain sequence and its context. This entry belongs to a study of blood T cell repertoires in COVID-19. The authors' processing: Amplification from reference gene primers served as the basis for estimated nucleated cell counts. TCRdb keeps only in-frame clones here, not all; method: immunoSEQ multiplex PCR. D and trimming come from the DNA, and the V and J calls and clone size come from that table. The sample has 250,000 to 300,000 clones, approximately 90% seen once. Donors were grouped by their self-reported clinical history. Two negative PCRs, clearance, or symptom resolution characterized the recovered Cohort 3 donors. The CDR3 sequence is 14 residues long. The germline V gene encodes CDR1 SNHLY and CDR2 FYNNEI. V lost 5 bases to trimming and J lost 2 bases, with 13 bases between them.

This TCR came from a man aged 40-49 years who had recovered from COVID-19. Sequencing was carried out using PBMCs or T cells enriched from blood (not recorded which). The chain links TRBV2 to TRBJ2-7, with a weak D call TRBD2 (6 bases). The CDR3 DNA sequence: TGTGCCAGCAGTAGGGACGCGGGGCCCTACGAGCAGTACTTC. As protein: CASSRDAGPYEQYF.